This TCR beta chain was identified during a study of PD-L1 blockade in urothelial cancer. This CDR3 spans 10 amino acids. Trimming pared 11 bases from V and 7 bases from J, leaving 12 bases between. Germline CDR1 SGHNT, CDR2 YENEEA. Time point defined: pretreatment peripheral blood. This clone was observed a handful of times. Here immunoSEQ multiplex PCR was the method, and the copy in TCRdb shows in-frame clones only, minus some. Of 70,000 to 90,000 clones in the sample, over 75% were seen once. The V and J genes are TRBV11-3 and TRBJ2-7; D is uncertain. This clonotype was obtained from a man aged 60 to 75 with urothelial cancer. The source was PBMCs, collected around atezolizumab (anti-PD-L1) treatment. CDR3 nucleotide sequence: TGTGCCTGCTCCGAGTCGGAGCAGTACTTC. This gives the protein CACSESEQYF.